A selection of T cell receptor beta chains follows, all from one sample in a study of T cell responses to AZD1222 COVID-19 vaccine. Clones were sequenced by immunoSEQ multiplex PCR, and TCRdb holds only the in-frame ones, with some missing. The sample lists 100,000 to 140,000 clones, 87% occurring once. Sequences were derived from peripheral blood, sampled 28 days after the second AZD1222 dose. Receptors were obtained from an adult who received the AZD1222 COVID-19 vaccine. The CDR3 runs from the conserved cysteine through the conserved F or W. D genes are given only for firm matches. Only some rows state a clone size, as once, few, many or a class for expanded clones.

CDR3aa: CASTSAWGSYEQYF
CDR3nt: TGTGCCAGCACCTCAGCCTGGGGCTCCTACGAGCAGTACTTC
j_gene: TRBJ2-7
len: 14
v_gene: TRBV11-2
abundance: few
d_gene: .

CDR3aa: CAISESSQGPTGELFF
CDR3nt: TGTGCCATCAGTGAGTCGAGCCAGGGCCCCACCGGGGAGCTGTTTTTT
j_gene: TRBJ2-2
len: 16
v_gene: TRBV10-3
abundance: .
d_gene: .

CDR3aa: CASSVTLGTGSGQPQHF
CDR3nt: TGTGCCAGCAGTGTGACACTCGGGACAGGGAGCGGTCAGCCCCAGCATTTT
j_gene: TRBJ1-5
len: 17
v_gene: TRBV6-1
abundance: once
d_gene: TRBD1

CDR3aa: CASRGLDRHTEAFF
CDR3nt: TGTGCCAGCAGGGGGTTGGACAGGCACACTGAAGCTTTCTTT
j_gene: TRBJ1-1
len: 14
v_gene: TRBV5-6
abundance: .
d_gene: TRBD1

CDR3aa: CASSQEGKGIPEKLFF
CDR3nt: TGTGCCAGCAGCCAAGAGGGCAAAGGGATTCCTGAAAAACTGTTTTTT
j_gene: TRBJ1-4
len: 16
v_gene: TRBV3-1/TRBV3-2
abundance: once
d_gene: .

CDR3aa: CASSSRGSSYNEQFF
CDR3nt: TGTGCCAGCAGCTCCCGGGGGAGCTCCTACAATGAGCAGTTCTTC
j_gene: TRBJ2-1
len: 15
v_gene: TRBV7-2
abundance: .
d_gene: .

CDR3aa: CAWSVGAGDTEAFF
CDR3nt: TGTGCCTGGAGTGTAGGTGCAGGGGACACTGAAGCTTTCTTT
j_gene: TRBJ1-1
len: 14
v_gene: TRBV30
abundance: .
d_gene: .

CDR3aa: CASSLEQLDWETQYF
CDR3nt: TGCGCCAGCAGCTTGGAACAGCTCGATTGGGAGACCCAGTACTTC
j_gene: TRBJ2-5
len: 15
v_gene: TRBV5-1
abundance: .
d_gene: .

CDR3aa: CASSGLQGTASYGYTF
CDR3nt: TGTGCCAGCAGTGGATTACAGGGGACAGCCTCCTATGGCTACACCTTC
j_gene: TRBJ1-2
len: 16
v_gene: TRBV6-1
abundance: .
d_gene: TRBD1

CDR3aa: CASSLGTSGDLTDTQYF
CDR3nt: TGTGCCAGCAGCTTAGGGACTAGCGGGGATCTCACAGATACGCAGTATTTT
j_gene: TRBJ2-3
len: 17
v_gene: TRBV7-9
abundance: .
d_gene: TRBD2

CDR3aa: CASTQRTGKGYTF
CDR3nt: TGTGCCAGCACACAGAGGACAGGGAAAGGCTACACCTTC
j_gene: TRBJ1-2
len: 13
v_gene: TRBV6-5
abundance: .
d_gene: TRBD1

CDR3aa: CASSQASGGSNEKLFF
CDR3nt: TGTGCCAGCAGCCAAGCTTCTGGGGGCTCTAATGAAAAACTGTTTTTT
j_gene: TRBJ1-4
len: 16
v_gene: TRBV3-1/TRBV3-2
abundance: once
d_gene: .

CDR3aa: CASSHPDRGGEGTQYF
CDR3nt: TGTGCCAGCAGCCACCCGGACAGGGGAGGGGAGGGTACGCAGTATTTT
j_gene: TRBJ2-3
len: 16
v_gene: TRBV4-2
abundance: once
d_gene: TRBD1

CDR3aa: CASSQGAVSTDTQYF
CDR3nt: TGTGCCAGCAGCCAAGGGGCAGTTAGCACAGATACGCAGTATTTT
j_gene: TRBJ2-3
len: 15
v_gene: TRBV4-2
abundance: .
d_gene: .

CDR3aa: CASSPFTGRREKLFF
CDR3nt: TGTGCCAGCAGCCCATTCACAGGGCGGCGTGAAAAACTGTTTTTT
j_gene: TRBJ1-4
len: 15
v_gene: TRBV7-8
abundance: .
d_gene: .

CDR3aa: CASSLGLGPGTDTQYF
CDR3nt: TGTGCCAGCAGTTTAGGCCTTGGCCCGGGGACAGATACGCAGTATTTT
j_gene: TRBJ2-3
len: 16
v_gene: TRBV28
abundance: few
d_gene: .

CDR3aa: CASSVLVRRGETQYF
CDR3nt: TGTGCCAGCAGCGTATTGGTTCGACGGGGAGAGACCCAGTACTTC
j_gene: TRBJ2-5
len: 15
v_gene: TRBV9
abundance: .
d_gene: .

CDR3aa: CASSITQGAGTEAFF
CDR3nt: TGTGCCAGCAGTATCACACAGGGGGCCGGGACTGAAGCTTTCTTT
j_gene: TRBJ1-1
len: 15
v_gene: TRBV27
abundance: .
d_gene: TRBD1

CDR3aa: CASGSRELNTEAFF
CDR3nt: TGTGCCAGTGGAAGCAGGGAGCTCAACACTGAAGCTTTCTTT
j_gene: TRBJ1-1
len: 14
v_gene: TRBV19
abundance: .
d_gene: .

CDR3aa: CASTNLGVTGLTNEKLFF
CDR3nt: TGTGCCAGCACGAACCTAGGGGTCACTGGATTAACTAATGAAAAACTGTTTTTT
j_gene: TRBJ1-4
len: 18
v_gene: TRBV11-2
abundance: .
d_gene: .

CDR3aa: CASWGDTQYF
CDR3nt: TGTGCCAGCTGGGGAGATACGCAGTATTTT
j_gene: TRBJ2-3
len: 10
v_gene: TRBV6-5
abundance: .
d_gene: .

CDR3aa: CASSSRAGTGEHEQYF
CDR3nt: TGTGCCAGCAGCTCTCGGGCCGGGACAGGGGAACACGAGCAGTACTTC
j_gene: TRBJ2-7
len: 16
v_gene: TRBV7-8
abundance: few
d_gene: TRBD1

CDR3aa: CASSHARATNEKLFF
CDR3nt: TGTGCCAGCAGCCACGCCCGCGCAACTAATGAAAAACTGTTTTTT
j_gene: TRBJ1-4
len: 15
v_gene: TRBV3-1/TRBV3-2
abundance: .
d_gene: .

CDR3aa: CASSENNQPQHF
CDR3nt: TGTGCCAGCAGTGAAAACAATCAGCCCCAGCATTTT
j_gene: TRBJ1-5
len: 12
v_gene: TRBV2
abundance: once
d_gene: .

CDR3aa: CASSQGGDRGVTEAFF
CDR3nt: TGTGCCAGCAGCCAAGGGGGGGACAGGGGTGTTACTGAAGCTTTCTTT
j_gene: TRBJ1-1
len: 16
v_gene: TRBV14
abundance: .
d_gene: TRBD1